What follows describes a single TCR beta chain. The source of the sample is a study of blood T cell repertoires in COVID-19. As for the study in general: The United States, Italy and Spain provided the acute and convalescent COVID-19 samples. The analysed material was cDNA or gDNA that came from T cells, B-cell-depleted T cells, or PBMCs.

Authors' data handling: Estimated nucleated cell counts came from reference gene primer amplification. Measured with immunoSEQ multiplex PCR; TCRdb has only the in-frame clones, and not every one. For V, J and clone size, that table is used; D and trimming come from the DNA. The sample holds 70,000 or so clones, roughly 89% seen once. CDR1 and CDR2 (germline): SQVTM, ANQGSEA. V shed 0 bases and J 3 bases; nucleotides not matched to a gene: 5. CDR3 length: 15 residues. The sequencing sample was made of peripheral blood. This TCR was sampled from a woman aged 45-59 years with acute or convalescent COVID-19. The chain employs TRBV29-1 and TRBJ2-3; 8 bases match TRBD1. CDR3 protein: CSVEDWTGQTDTQYF. The CDR3, as DNA: TGCAGCGTTGAAGATTGGACAGGGCAAACAGATACGCAGTATTTT.